This T cell receptor beta chain is drawn from a study of T cells in Graves' hyperthyroidism and ophthalmopathy. The CDR3 extends over 16 amino acids. Trimming took off 0 bases at V and 0 bases at J, with 11 bases between the two ends. The germline gives CDR1 LNHNV, CDR2 YYDKDF (reference sequence). Note on this clonotype: Its antigen remains unidentified.

Amplified TCR beta CDR3 regions came from RNA transcripts. The study used the HTBI primer set for a first-round RT-PCR of the TCR CDR3. TCRdb re-derived calls from the multiplex PCR reads in MiXCR, one entry per CDR3 protein. The top ten hold 15% to 20% of the sample, which has a few hundred thousand distinct CDR3 sequences, roughly 14% seen once. Study-level points and caveats: Most thyroid clonotypes expanded above 0.001 appeared in blood too. Ophthalmopathy onset followed model prediction by a median around 6.9 months.

For ophthalmopathy patients, the Clinical Activity Score was at least 3 and the NOSPECS grade at least 4; duration was under 3 months. From approximately 9.1 ml of fresh peripheral blood, PBMCs were isolated. This TCR derives from a woman aged 25 to 39 with Graves' ophthalmopathy. The chain has TRBV15 and TRBJ1-2; D unclear. The sequencing sample was made of blood. CDR3 nucleotide sequence: TGTGCCACCAGCAGAGATTCGGGGAGAACTAACTATGGCTACACCTTC. Residues: CATSRDSGRTNYGYTF. Drawing the rest from reference TRBV15 and TRBJ1-2, the complete variable domain is DAMVIQNPRYQVTQFGKPVTLSCSQTLNHNVMYWYQQKSSQAPKLLFHYYDKDFNNEADTPDNFQSRRPNTSFCFLDIRSPGLGDTAMYLCATSRDSGRTNYGYTFGSGTRLTVV.